This TCR beta chain originates from a study of blood T cell repertoires in COVID-19 (dated by TCRdb to about 2020). Study-wide context: Samples covering the acute and convalescent phases of COVID-19 were provided by collaborators in the United States, Italy and Spain. The material from the prospective study consisted of cDNA or gDNA derived from T cells, B-cell-depleted T cells, or PBMCs. Subjects who had been exposed to COVID-19, were actively infected with it, or had recovered from it provided the deeply sampled blood TCRbeta repertoires that made up the dataset. The repertoires were released in a freely available public database intended as a resource for research on the immune response to SARS-CoV-2. The samples were drawn from the first 160 participants of the ongoing ImmuneRACE study and from more than 1,000 subjects provided by 6 global collaborators. Sample metadata almost always included a de-identified subject ID, COVID-19 status, age in years and sex. Where HLA class I and class II types were available, the types were taken from metadata supplied by the sample provider, not from assay-based typing. Beyond this particular receptor, the publication reports: How much clinical and demographic metadata was included differed by source and by participant, and the metadata was provided uncurated.

Between the V and J ends, shortened by 2 bases and 10 bases respectively, the junction contains 12 bases. The CDR3 holds 14 amino acids from the cysteine to the phenylalanine. Here the CDR3 DNA is all that survives: 42 bases in frame from base 1. In the germline V gene, CDR1 corresponds to SGHDN and CDR2 to FVKESK. TCRbeta CDR3 regions were amplified from genomic DNA using the immunoSEQ Assay, a bias-controlled multiplex PCR. Regarding the original processing steps: Within the assay, amplification of reference gene primers was used to estimate how many nucleated cells each sample contained. Sequence reads were collapsed and filtered to measure the absolute abundance of every unique TCRbeta CDR3 rearrangement. For each sample, productive Simpson clonality was calculated as the square root of Simpson's diversity index across productive rearrangements. TCRdb's version of the immuneACCESS table is confined to in-frame rearrangements and falls short of the full clone set. An unresolved V gene accounts for under half of the shortfall where checked; the remainder is of unknown origin. That table is the source of V, J and clone size, and D and trimming were worked out from the DNA. The sample profile shows some 150,000 clones; approximately 80% of them were found once. The top ten hold around 2.7% of the sample.

This clone occurred once. Its recognized antigen is unknown. Base qualities are missing; no much larger clone stands one base away. The collaborating institutions used their own protocols to collect whole blood in K2EDTA tubes. For TCRbeta analysis, collaborator samples were shipped as frozen whole blood, as isolated PBMCs, or as DNA extracted from either sample type. This sequence was found in a woman over 75 with acute or convalescent COVID-19. Sequencing was performed on peripheral blood. The receptor chain draws on TRBV14 and TRBJ1-6, with a tentative D gene TRBD1 over 5 matching bases. Here the CDR3 is given as CASSQLVQGSPLHF. The sequence in DNA is TGTGCCAGCAGCCAATTAGTCCAGGGATCACCCCTCCACTTT. Extended through the reference TRBV14 and TRBJ1-6 proteins, this CDR3 yields the full variable domain: EAGVTQFPSHSVIEKGQTVTLRCDPISGHDNLYWYRRVMGKEIKFLLHFVKESKQDESGMPNNRFLAERTGGTYSTLKVQPAELEDSGVYFCASSQLVQGSPLHFGNGTRLTVT.